This record covers a single T cell receptor beta chain. Its specificity is not known. These data are taken from a study of identical twins. Whole-study findings and limits: For cord blood, abundant beta clonotypes had fewer insertions, unlike memory repertoires, which showed none. The study found weaker excess twin sharing in beta out-of-frame sequences.

The length of the CDR3 is 15 residues. CDR1 and CDR2 from the germline V gene are SGDLS and YYNGEE. After removal of 0 bases from V and 9 bases from J, the junction contained 7 bases not matched to a gene. Healthy Caucasians provided all donations. MiXCR was run by TCRdb on the 5' RACE reads, yielding one entry per CDR3 protein. The table includes under 400,000 distinct CDR3 sequences, around 9.7% detected once. Input material: naive T cells sorted from blood. The chain combines TRBV9 with TRBJ2-1; 9 nucleotides match TRBD1. This TCR was recovered from a woman between 45 and 65 years old in good health. The CDR3 loop is CASSVVGQGSGEQFF. In nucleotides, the CDR3 is TGTGCCAGCAGCGTAGTGGGACAGGGCAGCGGTGAGCAGTTCTTC.